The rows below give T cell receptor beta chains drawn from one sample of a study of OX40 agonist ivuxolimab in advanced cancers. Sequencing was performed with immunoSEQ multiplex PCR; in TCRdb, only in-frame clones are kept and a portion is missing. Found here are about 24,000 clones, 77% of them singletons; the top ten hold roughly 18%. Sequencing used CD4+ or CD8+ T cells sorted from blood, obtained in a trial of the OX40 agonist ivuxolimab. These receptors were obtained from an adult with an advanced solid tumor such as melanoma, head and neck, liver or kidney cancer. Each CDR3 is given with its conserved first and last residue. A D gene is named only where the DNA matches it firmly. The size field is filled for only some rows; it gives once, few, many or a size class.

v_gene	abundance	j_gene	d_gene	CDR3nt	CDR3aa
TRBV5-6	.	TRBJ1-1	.	TGTGCCAGCAGCTTGGACAGGACGATGTATTATTTCTTT	CASSLDRTMYYFF
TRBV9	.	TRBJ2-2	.	TGTGCCAGCAGCCCTCGGGCAGGGGCTAACGGGGAGCTGTTTTTT	CASSPRAGANGELFF
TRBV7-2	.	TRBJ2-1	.	TGTGCCAGCAGCTTGCTCGGGGATGAGCAGTTCTTC	CASSLLGDEQFF
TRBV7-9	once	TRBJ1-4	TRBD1	TGTGCCAGCAGCTTACTACAGGGGGGAGGTGAAAAACTGTTTTTT	CASSLLQGGGEKLFF
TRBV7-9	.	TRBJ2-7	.	TGTGCCAGCAGCTTAGGGGGGCTGTCCTACGAGCAGTACTTC	CASSLGGLSYEQYF
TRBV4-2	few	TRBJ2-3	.	TGTGCCAGCAGCCCAAAGACAGGGCCGGGGGAAGATACGCAGTATTTT	CASSPKTGPGEDTQYF
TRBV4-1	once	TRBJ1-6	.	TGCGCCAGCAGCCCCTCGTTTGGTGGTGGGTCTTATAATTCACCCCTCCACTTT	CASSPSFGGGSYNSPLHF
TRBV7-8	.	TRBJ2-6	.	TGTGCCAGCAGCCCAGTAGTCTCTGGGGCCAACGTCCTGACTTTC	CASSPVVSGANVLTF
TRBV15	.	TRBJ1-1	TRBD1	TGTGCCACCAGCAGAGTACGGACAGGCCGAACACAAGCTTTCTTT	CATSRVRTGRTQAFF
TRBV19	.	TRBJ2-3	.	TGTGCCAGTAGTATAGTAAGAACAGATACGCAGTATTTT	CASSIVRTDTQYF
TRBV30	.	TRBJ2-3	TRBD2	TGTGCCTGGAGTGTACTGAGCGGGGGGGTCGGGGATACGCAGTATTTT	CAWSVLSGGVGDTQYF
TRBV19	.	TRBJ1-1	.	TGTGCCAGTAAAGTGACCCAACCGAACACTGAAGCTTTCTTT	CASKVTQPNTEAFF
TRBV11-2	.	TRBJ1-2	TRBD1	TGTGCCAGCAGGAAGACAGGGGGAAACTATGGCTACACCTTC	CASRKTGGNYGYTF
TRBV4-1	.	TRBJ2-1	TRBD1	TGCGCCAGCAGCTATCGACAGGGGGAGGGTGAGCAGTTCTTC	CASSYRQGEGEQFF
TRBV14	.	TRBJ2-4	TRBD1	TGTGCCAGCAGCCCACTGGGACAGACTAACATTCAGTACTTC	CASSPLGQTNIQYF
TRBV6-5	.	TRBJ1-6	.	TGTGCCACCCAGGGTTCAGATAATTCACCCCTCCACTTT	CATQGSDNSPLHF
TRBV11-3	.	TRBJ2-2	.	TGTGCCAGCAGCTTCCTTGCGCGGTCTTCGGGCACCGGGGAGCTGTTTTTT	CASSFLARSSGTGELFF
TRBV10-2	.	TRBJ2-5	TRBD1	TGCGCCAGCAGAGACAGGGGATGGATCGAGACCCAGTACTTC	CASRDRGWIETQYF
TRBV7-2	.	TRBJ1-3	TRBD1	TGTGCCAGCAGCATTGACAGGGCTTACTCTGGAAACACCATATATTTT	CASSIDRAYSGNTIYF
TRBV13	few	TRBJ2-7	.	TGTGCCAGCAGCCCCGGGACATCGGACGAGCAGTACTTC	CASSPGTSDEQYF
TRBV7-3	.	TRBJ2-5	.	TGTGCCAGCAGCCCCTATGGGGGGGCCCAAGAGACCCAGTACTTC	CASSPYGGAQETQYF
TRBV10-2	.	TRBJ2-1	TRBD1	TGCGCCAGCAGTGGGACAGGGACCCAATACAATGAGCAGTTCTTC	CASSGTGTQYNEQFF
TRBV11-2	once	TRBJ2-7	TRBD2	TGTGCCAGCAGGGCCGGGACTAGTCGCGAGCAGTACTTC	CASRAGTSREQYF
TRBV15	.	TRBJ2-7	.	TGTGCCACCAGCAACTTTGATCCCGACGAGCAGTACTTC	CATSNFDPDEQYF
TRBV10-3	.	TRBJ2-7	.	TGTGCCATCAGTGAGGGCAGGGGGGCCTACGAGCAGTACTTC	CAISEGRGAYEQYF
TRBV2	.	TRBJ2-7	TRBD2	TGTGCCAGCAGCCAAGAGAATAGCGGGGGGGCCGGGTCCTACGAGCAGTACTTC	CASSQENSGGAGSYEQYF
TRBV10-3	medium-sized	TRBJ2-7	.	TGTGCCATCAGGGAGAGACAGGACAGCTCCTACGAGCAGTACTTC	CAIRERQDSSYEQYF
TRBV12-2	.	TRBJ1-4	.	TGTGCAAGTCGCCCCAAACGCAGCAGGGGGGTTGAAAAACTGTTTTTT	CASRPKRSRGVEKLFF
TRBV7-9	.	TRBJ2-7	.	TGTGCCAGCAGCTCCCTCTCCTACGAGCAGTACTTC	CASSSLSYEQYF
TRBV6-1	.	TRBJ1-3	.	TGTGCCAGCCGGGCCGGGACAATCGGAAACACCATATATTTT	CASRAGTIGNTIYF
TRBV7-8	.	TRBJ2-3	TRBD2	TGTGCCAGCAGGAGCGGGGTACACACAGATACGCAGTATTTT	CASRSGVHTDTQYF
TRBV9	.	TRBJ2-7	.	TGTGCCAGCAGCGTAGCGACCATGGGCGAGCAGTACTTC	CASSVATMGEQYF
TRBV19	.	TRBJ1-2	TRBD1	TGTGCCAGTAGTGAGCAGGGGGCGCGTCGGGGCTACACCTTC	CASSEQGARRGYTF
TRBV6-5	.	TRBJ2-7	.	TGTGCCAGCAGCTCCGGCCCCCACGAGCAGTACTTC	CASSSGPHEQYF
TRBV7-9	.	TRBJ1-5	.	TGTGCCAGCAGCCTAAATCAGGGTCAGCCCCAGCATTTT	CASSLNQGQPQHF
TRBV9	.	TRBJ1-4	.	TGTGCCAGCAGCCAGGCCCGGGCTGGGGCTGAAAAACTGTTTTTT	CASSQARAGAEKLFF
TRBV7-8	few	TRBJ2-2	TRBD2	TGTGCCAGCAGCTTAGGCGGGAGAGGGGTCGGGGAGCTGTTTTTT	CASSLGGRGVGELFF
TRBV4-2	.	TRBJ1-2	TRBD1	TGTGCCAGCAGCCCCGGACAGGGTAACTATGGCTACACCTTC	CASSPGQGNYGYTF
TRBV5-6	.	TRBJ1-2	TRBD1	TGTGCCAGCAGCTTCCTTACCGGGACAGCGAACTATGGCTACACCTTC	CASSFLTGTANYGYTF